A single sample is the source of the 24 T cell receptor beta chains below, sequenced in a study of control samples from healthy donors and cancer patients. The repertoire was sequenced with immunoSEQ multiplex PCR; TCRdb's copy has only in-frame clones and lacks some. The sample records almost 90,000 clones, 85% to 90% being singletons. The sequenced sample was blood. All receptors derive from a middle-aged woman in good health.

This rearrangement joins TRBV6-2 or TRBV6-3 to TRBJ1-1; a possible D gene is TRBD1 (5 bases). V was shortened by 5 bases and J by 7 bases, with 14 bases between the two germline ends. This CDR3 has 13 amino acids. The V gene's germline CDR1 is MNHEY and CDR2 SVGEGT. The DNA for the CDR3 is TGTGCCAGCAGTGTTCAGGGAACAGGTGAAGCTTTCTTT. Translating gives CASSVQGTGEAFF.

V usage is TRBV9 and J usage is TRBJ1-2; D possibly corresponds to TRBD1 (6 bases). Germline values: CDR1 SGDLS, CDR2 YYNGEE. This CDR3 is built from 16 residues. V was pared by 4 bases and J by 3 bases, with 19 bases between. CDR3 amino acids: CASSPGFIRQDYGYTF. The CDR3, as DNA: TGTGCCAGCAGCCCCGGTTTTATAAGACAGGACTATGGCTACACCTTC.

V gene TRBV27 combines with J gene TRBJ2-5; D possibly corresponds to TRBD2 (7 bases). Germline CDR1 is MNHEY and CDR2 is SMNVEV (reference sequence). Deletions cut 6 bases from V and 4 bases from J, with 18 bases between. CDR3 length: 15 amino acids. The CDR3 DNA sequence: TGTGCCAGCAGCCTAGGGGGGGGCCGGGGAGAGACCCAGTACTTC. This codes for CASSLGGGRGETQYF.

The rearrangement links TRBV10-3 to TRBJ1-1, with TRBD1 matching over 9 bases. The CDR3 has 16 residues. Germline-derived CDR1 and CDR2 are ENHRY and SYGVKD. V gave up 2 bases and J gave up 6 bases; unmatched junction bases: 10. CDR3 coding DNA: TGTGCCATCAGTGAGGTGCCGGGACAGGGTAGGGCTGAAGCTTTCTTT. Protein product: CAISEVPGQGRAEAFF.

V usage is TRBV2 and J usage is TRBJ1-6, with a possible D match to TRBD1 (6 bases). The germline V gene has CDR1 SNHLY and CDR2 FYNNEI. The CDR3 runs to 15 residues. V lost 0 bases and J lost 7, with 10 bases in between. DNA of the CDR3: TGTGCCAGCAGTGAAGCTAGGGGGGCCAATTCACCCCTCCACTTT. It specifies CASSEARGANSPLHF. Filled out from reference TRBV2 and TRBJ1-6, the complete variable domain reads EPEVTQTPSHQVTQMGQEVILRCVPISNHLYFYWYRQILGQKVEFLVSFYNNEISEKSEIFDDQFSVERPDGSNFTLKIRSTKLEDSAMYFCASSEARGANSPLHFGNGTRLTVT.

The chain combines TRBV6-2 or TRBV6-3 with TRBJ1-5, with 8 nucleotides matching TRBD1. This CDR3 comprises 15 residues. V lost 4 bases, J lost 5 bases, and 7 bases stayed unmatched. Per germline, CDR1 MNHEY and CDR2 SVGEGT. The CDR3 sequence: CASSSQDRAYQPQHF. The DNA for the CDR3 is TGTGCCAGCAGTTCCCAGGACAGGGCCTATCAGCCCCAGCATTTT.

J is TRBJ2-7 and V is TRBV7-2; D call uncertain. Germline V lookup: CDR1 SGHTA, CDR2 FQGNSA. CDR3 length: 15 amino acids. Trimming cost V 0 bases and J 6 bases, with 15 bases left between them. The CDR3 loop reads CASSLAADWRREQYF. The CDR3 bases are TGTGCCAGCAGCTTAGCGGCTGATTGGCGGCGCGAGCAGTACTTC. The entire variable domain, with the rest obtained from reference TRBV7-2 and TRBJ2-7, is as follows: GAGVSQSPSNKVTEKGKDVELRCDPISGHTALYWYRQSLGQGLEFLIYFQGNSAPDKSGLPSDRFSAERTGGSVSTLTIQRTQQEDSAVYLCASSLAADWRREQYFGPGTRLTVT.

The V call is TRBV5-5, the J call TRBJ2-7; 8 bases line up with TRBD1. Germline loops: CDR1 SGHKS, CDR2 YYEKEE (reference sequence). The V segment lost 0 bases and the J segment 1 base; nucleotides outside the gene matches: 3. CDR3 length: 15 amino acids. CDR3 bases: TGTGCCAGCAGCTTGGGGACAGGGAGATCCTACGAGCAGTACTTC. Its protein is CASSLGTGRSYEQYF. Full variable domain (rest looked up from reference TRBV5-5 and TRBJ2-7): DAGVTQSPTHLIKTRGQQVTLRCSPISGHKSVSWYQQVLGQGPQFIFQYYEKEERGRGNFPDRFSARQFPNYSSELNVNALLLGDSALYLCASSLGTGRSYEQYFGPGTRLTVT.

The chain joins TRBV7-2 to TRBJ2-1, with TRBD1 as a possible D gene (6 bases). Germline V CDR1 and CDR2: SGHTA, FQGNSA. There are 15 residues in the CDR3. V lost 5 bases and J lost 1, with 12 bases in between. The CDR3 nucleotides are TGTGCCAGCAGCCTACAGGGTTCGTCCTACAATGAGCAGTTCTTC. Protein product: CASSLQGSSYNEQFF.

The chain is built from TRBV6-5 and TRBJ2-1; 12 bases align to TRBD2. The CDR3 is made up of 16 amino acids. The ends lost 0 bases at V and 6 bases at J; junction bases unmatched: 3. CDR1 MNHEY and CDR2 SVGAGI come from the germline V gene. This CDR3 is CASSYSLAGGTNEQFF. DNA of the CDR3: TGTGCCAGCAGTTACTCACTAGCGGGGGGTACCAATGAGCAGTTCTTC.

V gene TRBV6-2 or TRBV6-3 combines with J gene TRBJ2-7; TRBD1 aligns across 9 bases. Germline CDR1 and CDR2: MNHEY and SVGEGT. V lost 6 bases, J lost 4 bases, and 7 bases stayed unmatched. The CDR3 sequence is 14 residues long. The CDR3 DNA sequence: TGTGCCAGCAGCTGGAGGGACAGGGAATACGAGCAGTACTTC. Translated, it gives CASSWRDREYEQYF.

DNA for the CDR3: TGCGCCAGCAGCCAAGAAGGTAGGGTTCTCTCCTACGAGCAGTACTTC. It codes for CASSQEGRVLSYEQYF. This chain links TRBV4-1 with TRBJ2-7; D gene ambiguous. Per the germline V gene, CDR1 is MGHRA and CDR2 is YSYEKL. The V gene lost 0 bases and the J gene lost 0 bases, with 12 bases spanning the gap. The CDR3 has 16 amino acids.

This clone has just one count. The gene calls are TRBV30 and TRBJ1-4; 7 bases are a match to TRBD1. The length of the CDR3 is 14 residues. V dropped 0 bases and J dropped 4; count of bases not matched to a gene: 2. Germline CDR1 GTSNPN, CDR2 SVGIG (reference sequence). CDR3 DNA: TGTGCCTGGAGTGTGGGACAGAGTAATGAAAAACTGTTTTTT. As protein: CAWSVGQSNEKLFF.

The chain uses TRBV7-2 and TRBJ2-7, with 10 positions matching TRBD1. The germline CDR1 and CDR2 sequences are SGHTA and FQGNSA. There are 14 residues in the CDR3. J gave up 2 bases and V 5 bases, and 3 bases lay outside the gene matches. The CDR3 loop is CASSPGTGAYEQYF. The CDR3 region has the DNA TGTGCCAGCAGCCCCGGGACAGGGGCCTACGAGCAGTACTTC.

This rearrangement joins TRBV7-9 to TRBJ1-1, with unresolved D. Trimming stripped 3 bases from V and 7 bases from J, with 12 bases between. The CDR3 is 13 residues long. Germline CDR1 and CDR2: SEHNR and FQNEAQ (reference sequence). The CDR3 reads CASSFSSTDEAFF. The CDR3 DNA reads as TGTGCCAGCAGCTTTAGTTCGACGGATGAAGCTTTCTTT.

This chain links TRBV9 with TRBJ1-2; TRBD1 might be the D (5 bases). The germline gives CDR1 SGDLS, CDR2 YYNGEE. The CDR3 covers 15 residues. Deletions cut 0 bases from V and 5 bases from J, with 14 bases between. The CDR3 protein is CASSVAGREGYGYTF. For the CDR3, the DNA is TGTGCCAGCAGCGTAGCGGGACGGGAGGGGTATGGCTACACCTTC.

The V call is TRBV7-2, the J call TRBJ1-1; D unresolved. Germline CDR1 and CDR2: SGHTA and FQGNSA. V was trimmed by 7 bases and J by 0 bases, leaving 9 bases between them. This CDR3 is built from 13 residues. The CDR3: CASMASLNTEAFF. For the CDR3, the DNA is TGTGCCAGCATGGCCAGCCTGAACACTGAAGCTTTCTTT.

For the CDR3, the DNA is TGTGCCACCCATAGTGACACCGGGGAGCTGTTTTTT. It codes for CATHSDTGELFF. The chain couples TRBV24-1 to TRBJ2-2; D remains ambiguous. This CDR3 contains 12 residues. Trimming removed 9 bases at V and 3 bases at J, with 7 bases between. Germline CDR1 reads KGHDR; CDR2 reads SFDVKD.

The V gene is TRBV6-2 or TRBV6-3, the J gene TRBJ2-1, with D unresolved. From germline, CDR1 is MNHEY and CDR2 SVGEGT. The CDR3 is made up of 15 amino acids. V gave up 4 bases and J gave up 0 bases, with 10 bases separating them. DNA for the CDR3: TGTGCCAGCAGTTCCTGGGATAGCTCCTACAATGAGCAGTTCTTC. Translating it yields CASSSWDSSYNEQFF.

The V call is TRBV5-1, the J call TRBJ2-3, with no clear D. This CDR3 is built from 14 residues. Germline V lookup: CDR1 SGHRS, CDR2 YFSETQ. V lost 4 bases to trimming and J lost 0 bases, with 9 bases between them. CDR3 nucleotide sequence: TGCGCCAGCAGCAAGGACGGGAGCACAGATACGCAGTATTTT. Protein: CASSKDGSTDTQYF.

The genes are TRBV4-3 and TRBJ2-7; D is perhaps TRBD2 (6 bases). Trimming took off 3 bases at V and 3 bases at J, with 21 bases between the two ends. The CDR3 totals 17 residues. Germline V CDR1 and CDR2: LGHNA, YSLEER. The CDR3 protein is CASSQSLGGRTFYEQYF. The CDR3 DNA sequence: TGCGCCAGCAGCCAGTCCTTGGGGGGACGGACTTTCTACGAGCAGTACTTC.

The V call is TRBV20-1, the J call TRBJ2-1, with TRBD2 matching 15 bases. J was trimmed by 5 bases and V by 3 bases; bases with no gene match: 8. This CDR3 comprises 17 residues. Per germline, CDR1 DFQATT and CDR2 SNEGSKA (reference sequence). The CDR3 region is CSASGLAGGPGNNEQFF. The CDR3 nucleotides read TGCAGTGCTAGTGGACTAGCGGGGGGGCCTGGGAACAATGAGCAGTTCTTC.

The genes are TRBV29-1 and TRBJ2-7, with D possibly being TRBD1 (5 bases). This CDR3 contains 13 residues. The V end lost 6 bases, the J end lost 7 bases, and 19 bases lay between the germline ends. Germline assignment: CDR1 SQVTM and CDR2 ANQGSEA. The CDR3 DNA follows: TGCAGCGTCTTCTGGCAGGGCGTAGGGGAGCAGTACTTC. The encoded protein is CSVFWQGVGEQYF.

The chain links TRBV5-6 to TRBJ2-1; D is perhaps TRBD2 (5 bases). Trimming shortened V by 2 bases and J by 4 bases, and 19 bases separated the two germline ends. Germline V CDR1 and CDR2: SGHDT, YYEEEE. This CDR3 is 17 amino acids long. CDR3 bases: TGTGCCAGCAGCTTAAATAGGCGGCTAGCTAATTACAATGAGCAGTTCTTC. Protein product: CASSLNRRLANYNEQFF.